This passage covers 12 T cell receptor beta chains from one sample sequenced in a study of blood T cell repertoires in COVID-19. The table came from immunoSEQ multiplex PCR; TCRdb's copy has only in-frame clones and leaves some out. The sample yields 200,000 or so clones, around four fifths seen once. Specimen: peripheral blood. These receptors all come from a human donor with acute or convalescent COVID-19. The donor label of this sample is uncertain.

V gene TRBV5-6 combines with J gene TRBJ2-7; D is possibly TRBD1 (6 bases). The CDR3 has 16 amino acids. V was clipped by 0 bases and J by 0 bases, with 13 bases between them. From germline, CDR1 is SGHDT and CDR2 YYEEEE. The CDR3 coding sequence is TGTGCCAGCAGCTTGGAAGCAGGGGAAAGCTCCTACGAGCAGTACTTC. This gives the protein CASSLEAGESSYEQYF. Based on the CDR3 plus reference TRBV5-6 and TRBJ2-7, the full variable domain is DAGVTQSPTHLIKTRGQQVTLRCSPKSGHDTVSWYQQALGQGPQFIFQYYEEEERQRGNFPDRFSGHQFPNYSSELNVNALLLGDSALYLCASSLEAGESSYEQYFGPGTRLTVT.

The J gene is TRBJ2-5, the V gene TRBV7-9, with 7 bases lining up with TRBD1. V was clipped by 1 base and J by 5 bases; unmatched bases: 7. CDR3 size: 15 residues. Germline CDR1 reads SEHNR; CDR2 reads FQNEAQ (reference sequence). In DNA, the CDR3 is TGTGCCAGCAGCTTAGTAACAGGGGCAGGGGAGACCCAGTACTTC. Its translation: CASSLVTGAGETQYF.

Only a few counts were recorded for this clone. V is TRBV10-3 and J is TRBJ2-1; TRBD1 aligns across 9 bases. Germline CDR1 ENHRY, CDR2 SYGVKD. The CDR3 runs 14 residues. After removal of 4 bases from V and 8 bases from J, the junction contained 6 bases not matched to a gene. CDR3 bases: TGTGCCATCAGTGCGGGACAGGGAGTCTATGAGCAGTTCTTC. It encodes CAISAGQGVYEQFF.

The chain is built from TRBV10-1 and TRBJ2-3, with 10 bases lining up with TRBD2. Germline CDR1 and CDR2: WNHNN and SYGVQD (reference sequence). The CDR3 has 17 residues. Trimming at V came to 0 bases and at J to 7 bases, leaving 10 bases not matched to a gene. Written as DNA, the CDR3 is TGCGCCAGCAGTGAGTCGGGGACTAGCGAGCAGTGGTATACGCAGTATTTT. This sequence encodes CASSESGTSEQWYTQYF.

This clone was seen just once. The chain uses TRBV13 and TRBJ1-3; 7 bases are shared with TRBD1. The V segment lost 5 bases and the J segment 2 bases; nucleotides outside the gene matches: 6. Germline V lookup: CDR1 PRHDT, CDR2 FYEKMQ (reference sequence). The CDR3 is 15 amino acids. The CDR3, as DNA: TGTGCCAGCAGCCTAGACAGGGTCACTGGAAACACCATATATTTT. Translated, it gives CASSLDRVTGNTIYF.

V gene TRBV2 combines with J gene TRBJ1-5; TRBD1 aligns across 9 bases. J lost 7 bases, V lost 0 bases, and 4 bases had no gene match. The CDR3 has 15 residues. Germline-derived CDR1 and CDR2 are SNHLY and FYNNEI. The CDR3 sequence is CASSEATGGRQPQHF. CDR3 bases: TGTGCCAGCAGTGAAGCGACAGGGGGACGGCAGCCCCAGCATTTT.

This chain uses TRBV3-1 (or the pseudogene TRBV3-2) with TRBJ1-4; D may be TRBD1 (6 bases). V dropped 6 bases and J dropped 3 bases, with 17 bases sitting between them. The CDR3 length is 16 residues. CDR1 and CDR2 from the germline V gene are LGHDT and YNNKEL (reference sequence). The DNA for the CDR3 is TGTGCCAGCAGGTCGAATGCCAGGGGCCCTAATGAAAAACTGTTTTTT. Translating gives CASRSNARGPNEKLFF.

In its sample, this clone was seen a few times. The sample has other DNA sequences that encode this CDR3 too. This chain links TRBV5-5 with TRBJ2-1; 14 bases are shared with TRBD2. The ends lost 4 bases at V and 2 bases at J; junction bases unmatched: 14. The CDR3 is 20 amino acids. The germline V gene has CDR1 SGHKS and CDR2 YYEKEE (reference sequence). The CDR3 spells CASSLRGTSGRASTYNEQFF. The CDR3 nucleotides are TGTGCCAGCAGCCTCCGAGGGACTAGCGGGAGAGCCAGCACCTACAATGAGCAGTTCTTC.

This chain joins TRBV30 and TRBJ2-7; 7 bases map to TRBD1. The V segment lost 7 bases and the J segment 0 bases; nucleotides outside the gene matches: 3. CDR1 and CDR2 (germline): GTSNPN, SVGIG (reference sequence). This CDR3 is built from 12 residues. CDR3 coding DNA: TGTGCCTTTTGGGACAGCTCCTACGAGCAGTACTTC. Its translation is CAFWDSSYEQYF.

This chain links TRBV5-1 with TRBJ1-1; D may be TRBD1 (6 bases). Looked up from germline, CDR1 is SGHRS and CDR2 is YFSETQ. The CDR3 length is 16 residues. Trimming removed 1 base at V and 2 bases at J, with 15 bases between. The CDR3: CASSLPTTGINTEAFF. The CDR3 DNA is TGCGCCAGCAGCTTGCCAACTACAGGGATCAACACTGAAGCTTTCTTT. The variable domain in full, completed from reference TRBV5-1 and TRBJ1-1, reads KAGVTQTPRYLIKTRGQQVTLSCSPISGHRSVSWYQQTPGQGLQFLFEYFSETQRNKGNFPGRFSGRQFSNSRSEMNVSTLELGDSALYLCASSLPTTGINTEAFFGQGTRLTVV.

Worth noting for this clone: Other DNA sequences in this sample translate to the same CDR3. The V gene is TRBV12-3 or TRBV12-4, the J gene TRBJ1-2; 10 nucleotides align to TRBD1. The CDR3 runs to 13 residues. J was trimmed by 7 bases and V by 1 base; bases with no gene match: 0. The CDR3, as DNA: TGTGCCAGCAGTTTAGGGGACAGGGGTGGCTACACCTTC. It translates to CASSLGDRGGYTF.

The CDR3 DNA sequence: TGTGCCAGTAGTATCAGGGCCCCAGGGCCCTCTGGAAACACCATATATTTT. Encoded protein: CASSIRAPGPSGNTIYF. This sequence joins TRBV19 and TRBJ1-3; tentative D call: TRBD1 (5 bases). CDR3 length: 17 residues. Germline V lookup: CDR1 LNHDA, CDR2 SQIVND (reference sequence). The V end was cut by 3 bases, the J end by 0 bases, with 15 bases between.